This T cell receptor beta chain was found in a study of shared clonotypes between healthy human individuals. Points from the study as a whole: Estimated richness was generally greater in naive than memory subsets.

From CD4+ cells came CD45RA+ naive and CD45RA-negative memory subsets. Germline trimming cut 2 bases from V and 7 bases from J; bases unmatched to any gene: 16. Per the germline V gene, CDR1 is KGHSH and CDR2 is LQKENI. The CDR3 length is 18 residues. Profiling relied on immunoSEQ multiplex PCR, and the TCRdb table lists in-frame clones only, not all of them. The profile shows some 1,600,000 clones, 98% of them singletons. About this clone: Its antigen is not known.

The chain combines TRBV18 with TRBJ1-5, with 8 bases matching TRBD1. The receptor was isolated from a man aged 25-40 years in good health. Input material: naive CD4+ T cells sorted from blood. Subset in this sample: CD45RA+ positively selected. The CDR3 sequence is CASSPYFGTGSLKQPQHF. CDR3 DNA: TGTGCCAGCTCACCATATTTCGGGACAGGATCTCTTAAGCAGCCCCAGCATTTT.